The 3 T cell receptor beta chains below come from one sample, sequenced in a study of T cell clonotyping in hematopoietic cell transplantation. Clones were read by immunoSEQ multiplex PCR, and TCRdb kept only the in-frame ones, dropping some. The sample records around 21,000 clones, 77% being singletons. The time point denotes: recipient sample about 28 days before transplant, after cytoreduction. This specimen was peripheral blood mononuclear cells, taken before stem cell transplant. These receptor sequences come from a man between 60 and 75 years old with acute myeloid leukemia. Some clones in this sample may be carry-over from other donors' samples.

The chain uses TRBV30 and TRBJ1-1; 7 bases are a match to TRBD1. This CDR3 has 14 residues. Looked up from germline, CDR1 is GTSNPN and CDR2 is SVGIG (reference sequence). Germline trimming cut 3 bases from V and 12 bases from J; bases unmatched to any gene: 16. The DNA of the CDR3 is TGTGCCTGGAGCTGGGCCACAGGGGAAGGGATATCTTTCTTT. Translating it yields CAWSWATGEGISFF.

The chain joins TRBV7-2 to TRBJ1-3, with a tentative D call TRBD1 (5 bases). The CDR3 runs 16 residues. With 4 bases removed from V and 3 bases from J, the gap between germline ends came to 16 bases. Germline V gene data show CDR1 as SGHTA and CDR2 as FQGNSA. The CDR3 DNA reads TGTGCCAGCAGCTCGGGCCAGGGCCTGGGTGGAAACACCATATATTTT. It codes for CASSSGQGLGGNTIYF.

The V call is TRBV5-1, the J call TRBJ2-3; D is perhaps TRBD1 (6 bases). This CDR3 has 14 residues. Looked up from germline, CDR1 is SGHRS and CDR2 is YFSETQ. Between the trimmed V and J ends, which lost 6 bases and 1 base, there was a span of 12 bases. The CDR3 sequence: CASNRWTGTDTQYF. CDR3 sequence (DNA): TGCGCCAGCAACCGATGGACAGGCACAGATACGCAGTATTTT.